This T cell receptor (beta chain) came from a study of control samples from healthy donors and cancer patients (dated by TCRdb to the early 2020s). This clone was counted a single time. Its antigen is still unknown. No clone much larger than this one lies a single base away; base qualities are absent. Taken from the germline V gene, the CDR1 and CDR2 loops are SNHLY and FYNNEI. Trimming removed 4 bases from V and 4 bases from J, leaving 7 bases between the germline ends. The CDR3 runs 12 amino acids, cysteine and phenylalanine included. Only the CDR3 portion is preserved as DNA: 36 bases, with reading frame beginning at the first base. Library preparation was by the immunoSEQ multiplex PCR assay. The clones in this table, taken by TCRdb from immuneACCESS, are in-frame only. Not every clone is retained; where verified, under half of the shortfall comes from an unresolved V gene, and the cause of the rest is unknown. The sample table shows about 160,000 clones, and approximately 93% are seen once. Of the sample, roughly 6.2% is held by the ten largest clones.

The receptor chain draws on TRBV2 and TRBJ1-2; the D gene identity is not certain. The clonotype was recovered from a man aged 18 to 29 in good health. The sample taken for sequencing was blood. The CDR3 reads CASSVARYGYTF. The sequence in DNA is TGTGCCAGCAGTGTTGCGCGCTATGGCTACACCTTC.